This TCR beta chain was recorded in a study of T cell responses to AZD1222 COVID-19 vaccine. Study-level results: Most donors were white British and more were female, and clonal diversity was possibly underestimated.

As regards this clone: What it recognizes is unknown.

The table came from immunoSEQ multiplex PCR; TCRdb's copy has only in-frame clones and leaves some out. Of some 120,000 clones in the sample, about 89% were seen once. The ends lost 4 bases at V and 7 bases at J; junction bases unmatched: 9. Germline assignment: CDR1 SGDLS and CDR2 YYNGEE. CDR3 length: 15 residues. This TCR was recovered from an adult in good health. Sequenced here: peripheral blood, sampled on day 0 of AZD1222 vaccination. The V gene is TRBV9, the J gene TRBJ2-7; 12 bases are shared with TRBD2. The CDR3, as DNA: TGTGCCAGCAGCCGTACTAGCGGGAGGAGGGAAGAGCAGTACTTC. Translated, it gives CASSRTSGRREEQYF.